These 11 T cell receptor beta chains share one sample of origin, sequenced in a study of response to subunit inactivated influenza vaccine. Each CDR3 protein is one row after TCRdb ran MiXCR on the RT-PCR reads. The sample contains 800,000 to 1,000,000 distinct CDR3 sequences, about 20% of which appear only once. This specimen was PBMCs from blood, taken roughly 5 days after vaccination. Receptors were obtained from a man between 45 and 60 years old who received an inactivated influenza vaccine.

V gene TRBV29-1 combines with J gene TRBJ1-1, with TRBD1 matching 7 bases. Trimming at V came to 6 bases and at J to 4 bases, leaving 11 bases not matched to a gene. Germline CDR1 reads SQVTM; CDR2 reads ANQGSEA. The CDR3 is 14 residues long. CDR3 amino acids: CSVNKGQILTEAFF. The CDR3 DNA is TGCAGCGTGAATAAGGGACAGATCCTCACTGAAGCTTTCTTT.

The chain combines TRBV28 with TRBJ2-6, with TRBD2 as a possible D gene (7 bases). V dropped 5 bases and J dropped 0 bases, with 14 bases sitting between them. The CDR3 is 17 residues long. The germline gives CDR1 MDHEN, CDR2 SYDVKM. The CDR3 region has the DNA TGTGCCAGCAGTCTCGGGGGGCGCATCTCTGGGGCCAACGTCCTGACTTTC. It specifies CASSLGGRISGANVLTF.

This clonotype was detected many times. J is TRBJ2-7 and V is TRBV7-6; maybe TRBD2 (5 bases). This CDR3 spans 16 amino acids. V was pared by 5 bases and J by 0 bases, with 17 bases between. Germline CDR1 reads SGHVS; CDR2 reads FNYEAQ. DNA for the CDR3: TGTGCCAGCAGCCCGAGATCGGGGAAGACCTCCTACGAGCAGTACTTC. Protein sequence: CASSPRSGKTSYEQYF.

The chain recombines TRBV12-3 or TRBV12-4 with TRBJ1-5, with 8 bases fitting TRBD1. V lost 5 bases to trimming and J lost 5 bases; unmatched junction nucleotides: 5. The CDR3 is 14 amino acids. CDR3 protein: CASSTGQGYQPQHF. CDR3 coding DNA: TGTGCCAGCAGTACAGGACAGGGTTATCAGCCCCAGCATTTT.

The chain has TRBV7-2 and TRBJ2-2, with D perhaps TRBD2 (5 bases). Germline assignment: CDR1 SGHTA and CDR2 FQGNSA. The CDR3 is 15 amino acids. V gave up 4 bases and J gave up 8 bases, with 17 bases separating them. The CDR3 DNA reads TGTGCCAGCAGCTCGACTCCCCTAGCAAGGGGGGAGCTGTTTTTT. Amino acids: CASSSTPLARGELFF. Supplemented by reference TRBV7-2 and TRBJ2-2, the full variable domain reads GAGVSQSPSNKVTEKGKDVELRCDPISGHTALYWYRQSLGQGLEFLIYFQGNSAPDKSGLPSDRFSAERTGGSVSTLTIQRTQQEDSAVYLCASSSTPLARGELFFGEGSRLTVL.

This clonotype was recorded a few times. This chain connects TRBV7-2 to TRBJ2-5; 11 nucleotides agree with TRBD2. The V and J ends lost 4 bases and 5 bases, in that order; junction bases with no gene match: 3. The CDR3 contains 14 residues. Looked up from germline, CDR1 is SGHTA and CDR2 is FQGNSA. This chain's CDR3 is CASSSRTSGETQYF. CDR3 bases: TGTGCCAGCAGCTCTCGGACTAGCGGGGAGACCCAGTACTTC.

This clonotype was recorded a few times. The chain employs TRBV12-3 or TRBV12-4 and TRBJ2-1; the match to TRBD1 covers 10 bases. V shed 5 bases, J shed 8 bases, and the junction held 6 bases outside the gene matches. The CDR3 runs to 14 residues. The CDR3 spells CASSKDRGWDEQFF. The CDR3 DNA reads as TGTGCCAGCAGTAAGGACAGGGGGTGGGATGAGCAGTTCTTC.

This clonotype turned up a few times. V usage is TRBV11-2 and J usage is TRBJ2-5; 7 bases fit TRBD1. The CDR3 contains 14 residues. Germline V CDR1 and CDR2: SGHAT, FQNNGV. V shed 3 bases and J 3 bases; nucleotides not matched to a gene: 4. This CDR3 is CASSFGQVEETQYF. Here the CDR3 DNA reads TGTGCCAGCAGCTTCGGACAGGTCGAAGAGACCCAGTACTTC.

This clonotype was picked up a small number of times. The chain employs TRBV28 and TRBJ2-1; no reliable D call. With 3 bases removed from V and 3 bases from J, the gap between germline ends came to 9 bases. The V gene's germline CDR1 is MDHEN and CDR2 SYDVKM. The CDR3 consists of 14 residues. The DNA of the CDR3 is TGTGCCAGCAGTTTTTTGGACGGCTACAATGAGCAGTTCTTC. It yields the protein CASSFLDGYNEQFF.

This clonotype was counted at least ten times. This CDR3 reads CSASLPGSSYEQYF. The DNA of the CDR3 is TGCAGTGCTAGTCTCCCCGGTAGCTCCTACGAGCAGTACTTC. This chain connects TRBV20-1 to TRBJ2-7; D is unclear. The length of the CDR3 is 14 residues. Between the trimmed V and J ends, which lost 3 bases and 0 bases, there was a span of 12 bases. Germline-derived CDR1 and CDR2 are DFQATT and SNEGSKA (reference sequence).

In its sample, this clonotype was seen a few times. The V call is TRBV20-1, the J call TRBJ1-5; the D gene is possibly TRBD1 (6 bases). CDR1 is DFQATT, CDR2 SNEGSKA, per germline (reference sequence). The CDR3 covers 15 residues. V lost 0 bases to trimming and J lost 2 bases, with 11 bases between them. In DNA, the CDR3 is TGCAGTGCTAGAGATGGGGGCGAGGGCAATCAGCCCCAGCATTTT. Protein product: CSARDGGEGNQPQHF.